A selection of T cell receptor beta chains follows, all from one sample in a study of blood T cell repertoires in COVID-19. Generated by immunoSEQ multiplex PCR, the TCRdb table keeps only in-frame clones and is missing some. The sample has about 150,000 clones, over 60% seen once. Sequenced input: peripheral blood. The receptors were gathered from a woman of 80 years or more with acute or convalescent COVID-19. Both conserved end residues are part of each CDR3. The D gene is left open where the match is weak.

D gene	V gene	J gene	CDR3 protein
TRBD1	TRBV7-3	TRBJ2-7	CASSPQGFREQYF
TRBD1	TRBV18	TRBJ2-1	CASSPRDRGYNEQFF
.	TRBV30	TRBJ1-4	CAWSVRWGANEKLFF
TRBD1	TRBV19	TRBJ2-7	CASSSGQGEYF
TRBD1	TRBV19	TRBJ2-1	CASSGIRGQGAHEQFF
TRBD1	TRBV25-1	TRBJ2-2	CASSAFQGANTGELFF
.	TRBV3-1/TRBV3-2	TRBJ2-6	CASSHSSGANVLTF
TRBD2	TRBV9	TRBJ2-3	CASSVGSSGTSSTDTQYF
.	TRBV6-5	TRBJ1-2	CASRVSGLGYTF
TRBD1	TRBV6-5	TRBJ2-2	CASSRQGNTGELFF
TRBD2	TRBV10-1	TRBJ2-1	CASSESGLAGGRNEQFF
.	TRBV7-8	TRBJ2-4	CASSFGPLNIQYF
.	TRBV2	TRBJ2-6	CASSERGAGANVLTF
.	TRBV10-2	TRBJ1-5	CASSEWVPGHSNQPQHF
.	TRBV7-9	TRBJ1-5	CASSHMEQPQHF
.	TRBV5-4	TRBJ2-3	CASSTNTDTQYF
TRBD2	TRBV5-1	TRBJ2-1	CASSWEGYEQFF
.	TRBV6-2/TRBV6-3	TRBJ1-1	CASSYLLNTEAFF
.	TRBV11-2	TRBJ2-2	CASSIQFSTGELFF
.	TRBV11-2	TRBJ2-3	CASSFDSGRITDTQYF